A selection of T cell receptor beta chains follows, all from one sample in a study of OX40 agonist ivuxolimab in advanced cancers. Assay: immunoSEQ multiplex PCR; the TCRdb copy retains only in-frame clones and omits some. The sample has about 62,000 clones; approximately 91% are singletons. Specimen: CD4+ or CD8+ T cells sorted from blood, collected in a trial of the OX40 agonist ivuxolimab. The receptors come from an adult with an advanced solid tumor such as melanoma, head and neck, liver or kidney cancer. Each CDR3 is given with its conserved first and last residue.

V gene: TRBV19
CDR3 protein: CASSIRTRLFF

V gene: TRBV11-2
CDR3 protein: CASSLVRGRSTGELFF

V gene: TRBV5-1
CDR3 protein: CASSSSYKDEKLFF

V gene: TRBV29-1
CDR3 protein: CSVNTSPNTEAFF

V gene: TRBV6-1
CDR3 protein: CASSSRDRGLDTQYF

V gene: TRBV5-1
CDR3 protein: CASSSQTGLPYTF

V gene: TRBV27
CDR3 protein: CASSLADTQYF

V gene: TRBV14
CDR3 protein: CASSQGRDQPQHF

V gene: TRBV5-1
CDR3 protein: CASSLGQGATDTQYF

V gene: TRBV7-2
CDR3 protein: CASSLYSATTGELFF

V gene: TRBV19
CDR3 protein: CASSKPSRGGWETQYF